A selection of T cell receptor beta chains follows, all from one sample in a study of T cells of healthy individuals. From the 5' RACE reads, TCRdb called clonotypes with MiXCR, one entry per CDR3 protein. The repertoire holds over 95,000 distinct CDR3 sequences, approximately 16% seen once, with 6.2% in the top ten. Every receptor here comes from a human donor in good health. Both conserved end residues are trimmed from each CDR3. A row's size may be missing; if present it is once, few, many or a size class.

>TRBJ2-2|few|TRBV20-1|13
SARGGGANTGELF
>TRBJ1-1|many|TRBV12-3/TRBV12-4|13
ASSLPQSENTEAF
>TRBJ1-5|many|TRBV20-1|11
SARSGLDQPQH
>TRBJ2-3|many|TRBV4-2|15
ASSQVLGGGAEDTQY
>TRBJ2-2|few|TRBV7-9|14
ASSLARAGPVGELF
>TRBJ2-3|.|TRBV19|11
ASSVGGLNTQY
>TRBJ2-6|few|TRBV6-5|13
ASSYRGLGANVLT
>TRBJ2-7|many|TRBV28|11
ASSYRGFFEQY
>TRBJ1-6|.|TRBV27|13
VSSLGLNSRSPLH
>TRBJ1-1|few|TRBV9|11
ASSVGPGTEAF
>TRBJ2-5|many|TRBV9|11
ASKAPREETQY
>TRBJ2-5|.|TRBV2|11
ASRAEIGGTQY
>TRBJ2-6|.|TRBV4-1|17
ASSQLVGTRGAGANVLT
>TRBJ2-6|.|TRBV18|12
ASSPGYGANVRT
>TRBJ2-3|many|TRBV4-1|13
ASSQEGTLTDTQY
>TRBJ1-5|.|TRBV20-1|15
SARAQDLKRSNQPQH
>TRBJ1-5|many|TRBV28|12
ASSLPGEGQPQH
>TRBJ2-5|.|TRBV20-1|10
SARAGLETQN
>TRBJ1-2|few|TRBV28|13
ASSLGQGVSYGYT
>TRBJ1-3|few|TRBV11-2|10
ASSLVLDTIY
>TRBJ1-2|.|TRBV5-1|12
ASSTGQGMGGYT
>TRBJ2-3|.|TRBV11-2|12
ASSYGTVTDTQY
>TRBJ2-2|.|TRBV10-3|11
AINGGLTGELF
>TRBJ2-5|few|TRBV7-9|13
ASRPTSGGEETQY
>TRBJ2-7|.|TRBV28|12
ASSPPQRSYEQY
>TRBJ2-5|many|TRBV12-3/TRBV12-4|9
ASSLRETQY
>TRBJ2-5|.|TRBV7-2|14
ASSPYGTGDGETQY
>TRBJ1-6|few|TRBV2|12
ASSVGGYNSPLH
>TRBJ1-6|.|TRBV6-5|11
ASSEGRGSPLH
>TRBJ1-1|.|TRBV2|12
ASSEGLQYTEAF
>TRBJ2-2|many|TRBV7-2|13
ASSVTKINTGELF
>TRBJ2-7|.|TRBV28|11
ASSRGRRNEQY
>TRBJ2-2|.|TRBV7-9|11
ASSSRYGGELF
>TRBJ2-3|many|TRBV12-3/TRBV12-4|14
ASSFRTSGVADTQY
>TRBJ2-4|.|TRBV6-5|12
ASNPRVGQSIQY
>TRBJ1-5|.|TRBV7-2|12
ASSLFDSNQPQH
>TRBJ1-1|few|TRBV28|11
ASSLASNTEAF
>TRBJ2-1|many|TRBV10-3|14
AISESMAGEYNEQF
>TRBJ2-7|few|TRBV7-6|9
ASSLEEQWY
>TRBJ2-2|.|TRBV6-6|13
ASSVSGSGTGELF
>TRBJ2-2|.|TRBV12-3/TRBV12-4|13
ASSTWDRAPGELF
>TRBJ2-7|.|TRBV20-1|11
SARTLAGYEQY
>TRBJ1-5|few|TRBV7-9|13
ASSLGGISNQPQH
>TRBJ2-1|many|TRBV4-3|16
ASSPGLAGGRTYNEQF
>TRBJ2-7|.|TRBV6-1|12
ASSVGQFIYEQY
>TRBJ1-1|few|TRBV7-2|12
ASSLMGGNTEAF
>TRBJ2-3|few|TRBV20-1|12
SARDRTGRDTQY
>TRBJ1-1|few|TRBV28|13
ASSSFGQGVPEAF
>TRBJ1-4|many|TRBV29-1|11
SVEGQGGEKLF